The 29 T cell receptor beta chains given below trace back to one sample, sequenced in a study of T cell repertoires in cytomegalovirus infection. These receptors lack a known antigen. A single record per CDR3 protein comes from TCRdb applying MiXCR to the reads. The sample includes a few hundred thousand distinct CDR3 sequences, approximately 30% of them seen just once. This specimen consisted of cultured PBMCs, obtained from culture after CMV antigen stimulation. All receptors come from a human donor in good health (CMV status not recorded). Some clones in this sample may be carry-over from other donors' samples.

This chain links TRBV7-6 with TRBJ1-4, with D possibly being TRBD1 (6 bases). Germline values: CDR1 SGHVS, CDR2 FNYEAQ. The CDR3 has 12 residues. Trimming stripped 11 bases from V and 2 bases from J, with 9 bases between. The DNA for the CDR3 is TGTGCCGGAACAGGGACTAATGAAAAACTGTTTTTT. It is translated as CAGTGTNEKLFF.

This clonotype was counted only a few times. V is TRBV19 and J is TRBJ1-5, with D uncertain. CDR1 is LNHDA, CDR2 SQIVND, per germline (reference sequence). CDR3 length equals 14 residues. Between the trimmed V and J ends, which lost 6 bases and 4 bases, there was a span of 13 bases. CDR3 in amino acids: CASRPFGLNQPQHF. Written as DNA, the CDR3 is TGTGCCAGTAGACCCTTCGGGTTGAATCAGCCCCAGCATTTT.

This clonotype was observed a handful of times. The rearrangement uses TRBV28 and TRBJ1-5, with D possibly being TRBD1 (6 bases). There are 16 residues in the CDR3. Per the germline V gene, CDR1 is MDHEN and CDR2 is SYDVKM. Trimming pared 6 bases from V and 2 bases from J, leaving 17 bases between. CDR3 nucleotide sequence: TGTGCCAGCAGCCCTCGGAGGGGGGATGGCAATCAGCCCCAGCATTTT. Translated, it gives CASSPRRGDGNQPQHF.

This clonotype has ten or more counts. This chain joins TRBV6-5 and TRBJ1-2; D may be TRBD1 (6 bases). Germline V CDR1 and CDR2: MNHEY, SVGAGI. CDR3 length: 13 residues. Trimming pared 5 bases from V and 8 bases from J, leaving 15 bases between. The CDR3 protein is CASSHKSRGGYTF. DNA for the CDR3: TGTGCCAGCAGTCATAAGAGCAGGGGAGGCTACACCTTC.

The chain links TRBV11-2 to TRBJ2-2; TRBD1 aligns across 10 bases. The CDR3 extends over 17 amino acids. Germline V gives CDR1 SGHAT, CDR2 FQNNGV. Trimming removed 0 bases from V and 4 bases from J; junction bases left unmatched: 5. The CDR3 spells CASSLERTGGATGELFF. CDR3 nucleotide sequence: TGTGCCAGCAGCTTAGAACGGACAGGGGGAGCCACCGGGGAGCTGTTTTTT.

This clonotype came up a few times. The chain couples TRBV12-3 or TRBV12-4 to TRBJ2-5; TRBD2 is a possible D gene (6 bases). CDR3 length equals 14 residues. Trimming removed 6 bases from V and 5 bases from J, with 16 bases in between. In DNA form, the CDR3 reads TGTGCCAGCAGACAGACGGAGGGTTCCGAGACCCAGTACTTC. It encodes CASRQTEGSETQYF.

Many counts were recorded for this clonotype. The gene calls are TRBV6-5 and TRBJ2-7; D ambiguous. CDR3 size: 12 residues. V was clipped by 2 bases and J by 4 bases, with 6 bases between them. Germline V lookup: CDR1 MNHEY, CDR2 SVGAGI. The CDR3 bases are TGTGCCAGCAGTTACGACGGATACGAGCAGTACGTC. Residues: CASSYDGYEQYV.

The chain employs TRBV30 and TRBJ2-7; no clear D. Germline V lookup: CDR1 GTSNPN, CDR2 SVGIG (reference sequence). With 2 bases removed from V and 1 base from J, the gap between germline ends came to 12 bases. The CDR3 spans 14 residues. CDR3 DNA sequence: TGTGCCTGGAGTTCAACCACCCATTCCTACGAGCAGTACGTC. Residues: CAWSSTTHSYEQYV.

This chain uses TRBV6-5 with TRBJ2-3; a possible D gene is TRBD2 (5 bases). Germline values: CDR1 MNHEY, CDR2 SVGAGI. The CDR3 sequence is 15 residues long. V lost 7 bases to trimming and J lost 2 bases, with 16 bases between them. CDR3 in amino acids: CASTGKRIFTDTQYF. The CDR3 DNA is TGTGCCAGCACCGGCAAGCGGATCTTCACAGATACGCAGTATTTT.

The chain links TRBV7-2 to TRBJ2-1; 8 nucleotides align to TRBD1. The CDR3 has 14 amino acids. The V segment lost 5 bases and the J segment 8 bases; nucleotides outside the gene matches: 8. Germline values: CDR1 SGHTA, CDR2 FQGNSA. CDR3 protein: CASSRGGQVHEQFF. CDR3 coding DNA: TGTGCCAGCAGCCGTGGGGGACAGGTACATGAGCAGTTCTTC. The full variable domain, completed using reference TRBV7-2 and TRBJ2-1, is GAGVSQSPSNKVTEKGKDVELRCDPISGHTALYWYRQSLGQGLEFLIYFQGNSAPDKSGLPSDRFSAERTGGSVSTLTIQRTQQEDSAVYLCASSRGGQVHEQFFGPGTRLTVL.

This clonotype has more than one count but fewer than ten. The chain recombines TRBV19 with TRBJ1-2; 9 bases map to TRBD1. CDR1 is LNHDA, CDR2 SQIVND, per germline (reference sequence). J gave up 7 bases and V 5 bases, and 11 bases lay outside the gene matches. The CDR3 consists of 15 residues. CDR3: CASSSPGQGFGGYTF. The DNA for the CDR3 is TGTGCCAGTAGTTCACCGGGACAGGGATTCGGTGGCTACACCTTC.

This clonotype has more than one count but fewer than ten. This sequence joins TRBV12-5 and TRBJ2-1; D is possibly TRBD1 (6 bases). Looked up from germline, CDR1 is LGHNT and CDR2 is FRNRAP. The length of the CDR3 is 12 residues. V shed 6 bases and J shed 12 bases, with 15 bases lying between them. The CDR3 sequence: CASGILPGVQFF. The CDR3, as DNA: TGTGCTAGTGGGATTCTCCCAGGGGTGCAGTTCTTC.

V usage is TRBV7-2 and J usage is TRBJ2-7, with 11 positions matching TRBD2. V gave up 5 bases and J gave up 2 bases; unmatched junction bases: 2. CDR3 length equals 14 residues. CDR1 is SGHTA and CDR2 is FQGNSA in the germline V gene. The CDR3 sequence: CASSKTSGAYEQYF. CDR3 nucleotides: TGTGCCAGCAGCAAGACTAGCGGGGCCTACGAGCAGTACTTC.

The chain employs TRBV6-2 or TRBV6-3 and TRBJ2-1; D is ambiguous. V lost 7 bases and J lost 4, with 8 bases in between. The V gene's germline CDR1 is MNHEY and CDR2 SVGEGT. The CDR3 covers 12 residues. CDR3 sequence (DNA): TGTGCCAGCATGCCGAGGTACAATGAGCAGTTCTTC. It is translated as CASMPRYNEQFF.

As regards this clonotype: The junction shows a germline mismatch at one end, possibly a read error. The chain uses TRBV7-4 and TRBJ1-4; no clear D. Germline lookup yields CDR1 SGHVT and CDR2 SQSDAQ. The CDR3 is 14 amino acids. The CDR3 spells CTSSSVGEDEKLFF. Written as DNA, the CDR3 is TGTACCAGCAGTTCTGTGGGAGAGGATGAAAAACTGTTTTTT. Full variable domain (rest looked up from reference TRBV7-4 and TRBJ1-4): GAGVSQSPRYKVAKRGRDVALRCDSISGHVTLYWYRQTLGQGSEVLTYSQSDAQRDKSGRPSGRFSAERPERSVSTLKIQRTEQGDSAVYLCTSSSVGEDEKLFFGSGTQLSVL.

This chain uses TRBV20-1 with TRBJ1-1, with a possible D match to TRBD1 (5 bases). The CDR3 length is 16 residues. V lost 0 bases, J lost 1 base, and 15 bases lay in between. The germline V gene encodes CDR1 DFQATT and CDR2 SNEGSKA (reference sequence). This chain's CDR3 is CSARDGTAPGNTEAFF. The CDR3 nucleotides read TGCAGTGCTAGAGATGGGACTGCCCCTGGGAACACTGAAGCTTTCTTT.

This clonotype has only a few counts. J is TRBJ2-1 and V is TRBV7-2; possibly TRBD1 or TRBD2 for D (6 bases each). V was pared by 5 bases and J by 7 bases, with 15 bases between. From germline, CDR1 is SGHTA and CDR2 FQGNSA. This CDR3 region has 14 residues. CDR3 nucleotide sequence: TGTGCCAGCAGCCGGGGGCGGGTGGGGAATGAGCAGTTCTTC. As protein: CASSRGRVGNEQFF.

The CDR3 bases are TGTGCCAGCAGTGACCTAGCGGGTCCCAATGAGCAGTTCTTC. Translating it yields CASSDLAGPNEQFF. This chain connects TRBV11-3 to TRBJ2-1, with 8 bases aligning to TRBD2. J was trimmed by 6 bases and V by 6 bases; bases with no gene match: 7. The CDR3 runs to 14 residues. Germline CDR1 SGHNT, CDR2 YENEEA. Looking up the rest from reference TRBV11-3 and TRBJ2-1 gives the full variable domain: EAGVVQSPRYKIIEKKQPVAFWCNPISGHNTLYWYLQNLGQGPELLIRYENEEAVDDSQLPKDRFSAERLKGVDSTLKIQPAELGDSAVYLCASSDLAGPNEQFFGPGTRLTVL.

Notes on this clonotype: At one end, the junction sequence differs from germline, possibly due to a read error. V gene TRBV4-1 combines with J gene TRBJ2-7, with D unresolved. The CDR3 spans 15 residues. Germline V gene sequence: CDR1 MGHRA, CDR2 YSYEKL. The CDR3 DNA reads as TGTGCCAGCAGCCAAGAATACCGGAATCACTACGAGCAGTACTTC. As protein: CASSQEYRNHYEQYF.

This clonotype was found a few times. The chain uses TRBV6-2 or TRBV6-3 and TRBJ2-1; 10 bases match TRBD2. Germline-derived CDR1 and CDR2 are MNHEY and SVGEGT. The V segment lost 6 bases and the J segment 3 bases; nucleotides outside the gene matches: 5. The CDR3 is made up of 15 amino acids. The CDR3 bases are TGTGCCAGCAGACAACTAGCGGGATTCTACAATGAGCAGTTCTTC. Protein sequence: CASRQLAGFYNEQFF.

This clonotype came up a few times. This chain connects TRBV7-8 to TRBJ1-1, with a tentative D call TRBD1 (6 bases). V was trimmed by 4 bases and J by 8 bases, leaving 17 bases between them. CDR1 and CDR2 (germline): SGHVS, FQNEAQ. The CDR3 runs 14 residues. CDR3 sequence reads: CASSWGEGGEEAFF. The CDR3, as DNA: TGTGCCAGCAGCTGGGGAGAGGGGGGGGAAGAAGCTTTCTTT.

This chain uses TRBV2 with TRBJ2-2; 7 positions agree with TRBD1. Trimming removed 2 bases from V and 2 bases from J; junction bases left unmatched: 5. Germline lookup yields CDR1 SNHLY and CDR2 FYNNEI. This CDR3 has 16 residues. The CDR3 coding sequence is TGTGCCAGCAGTGAATTTGGGACAGCAAACACCGGGGAGCTGTTTTTT. Translated: CASSEFGTANTGELFF.

This clonotype appeared a few times. This chain links TRBV28 with TRBJ1-1; 8 positions agree with TRBD1. The CDR3 contains 13 residues. With V trimmed by 5 bases and J by 2 bases, 1 base remained unmatched. Germline V CDR1 and CDR2: MDHEN, SYDVKM. CDR3 protein: CASSDRGNTEAFF. CDR3 DNA: TGTGCCAGCAGTGACAGGGGTAACACTGAAGCTTTCTTT.

This clonotype showed up just a few times. This chain connects TRBV2 to TRBJ2-1; no firm D call. The CDR3 is 11 amino acids. Per germline, CDR1 SNHLY and CDR2 FYNNEI. V lost 8 bases, J lost 6 bases, and 8 bases lay in between. The CDR3 bases are TGTGCCAGCGATCGGCTCAATGAGCAGTTCTTC. Translation: CASDRLNEQFF.

This clonotype was seen a few times. The genes are TRBV7-9 and TRBJ2-1; D unresolved. Per germline, CDR1 SEHNR and CDR2 FQNEAQ (reference sequence). Trimming removed 4 bases from V and 10 bases from J, with 17 bases in between. The CDR3 totals 14 residues. This CDR3 is CASSYWALNDEQFF. The CDR3 nucleotides read TGTGCCAGCAGCTATTGGGCCCTGAACGACGAGCAGTTCTTC.

Concerning this clonotype: With a much larger clone just one base away, this may be a read error. The genes are TRBV7-2 and TRBJ2-3, with D uncertain. CDR3 length: 13 residues. V was pared by 7 bases and J by 0 bases, with 8 bases between. Germline CDR1 and CDR2: SGHTA and FQGNSA. The CDR3 region is CASNSSSTDTQYF. The CDR3 DNA sequence: TGTGCCAGCAACTCGTCTAGCACAGATACGCAGTATTTT.

This clonotype was detected only a few times. This chain connects TRBV7-2 to TRBJ2-1; D tentatively fits TRBD1 or TRBD2 (5 bases each). The CDR3 totals 12 residues. V lost 2 bases to trimming and J lost 8 bases, with 7 bases between them. The V gene's germline CDR1 is SGHTA and CDR2 FQGNSA. This CDR3 reads CASSLMGDEQFF. CDR3 sequence (DNA): TGTGCCAGCAGCTTAATGGGGGATGAGCAGTTCTTC.

This clonotype was found a few times. This rearrangement joins TRBV29-1 to TRBJ1-2; 7 nucleotides line up with TRBD1. The CDR3 runs to 13 residues. CDR1 and CDR2 from the germline V gene are SQVTM and ANQGSEA. V was clipped by 1 base and J by 8 bases; unmatched bases: 7. CDR3 sequence: CSVEGAGGRGYTF. The DNA of the CDR3 is TGCAGCGTTGAAGGGGCAGGGGGTAGAGGCTACACCTTC.

The V and J genes are TRBV19 and TRBJ1-2; tentatively, D is TRBD1 (5 bases). CDR3 length equals 15 residues. V shed 2 bases and J shed 2 bases, with 12 bases lying between them. Germline CDR1 is LNHDA and CDR2 is SQIVND (reference sequence). The CDR3 loop is CASSILQGSNYGYTF. The CDR3 nucleotides read TGTGCCAGTAGTATACTCCAGGGATCCAACTATGGCTACACCTTC.